A selection of T cell receptor beta chains follows, all from one sample in a study of OX40 agonist ivuxolimab in advanced cancers. Sequencing used immunoSEQ multiplex PCR; TCRdb keeps in-frame clones, though not all of them. The repertoire holds tens of thousands of clones, with under 85% as singletons. This material consisted of CD4+ or CD8+ T cells sorted from blood, taken in a trial of the OX40 agonist ivuxolimab. The source is an adult with an advanced solid tumor such as melanoma, head and neck, liver or kidney cancer. Each CDR3 is given with its conserved first and last residue. The D gene is left open where the match is weak. A clone size is listed for some rows: how often the clone was seen (once, few, many), or a class if it is expanded.

j_gene | d_gene | v_gene | abundance | CDR3aa
TRBJ2-3 | NA | TRBV5-1 | NA | CASSLALVGSTDTQYF
TRBJ2-7 | TRBD1 | TRBV7-6 | NA | CASSYTGGEQYF
TRBJ1-5 | NA | TRBV5-8 | NA | CASSLGRQPNQPQHF
TRBJ2-1 | NA | TRBV18 | NA | CASSPNQGYNEQFF
TRBJ1-2 | NA | TRBV19 | NA | CASKRNGYTF
TRBJ1-4 | NA | TRBV5-1 | NA | CARAPRGTNEKLFF
TRBJ2-3 | TRBD1 | TRBV6-6 | NA | CASSPRTGGYTDTQYF
TRBJ2-5 | NA | TRBV9 | few | CASSVKARETQYF
TRBJ2-5 | TRBD1 | TRBV11-2 | NA | CASSSAPGTAQETQYF
TRBJ2-1 | TRBD2 | TRBV19 | NA | CATGSSGRLRSYNEQFF
TRBJ1-2 | NA | TRBV7-2 | NA | CASSEQGHSYGYTF
TRBJ1-3 | TRBD1 | TRBV18 | NA | CASSPIGTVSGNTIYF
TRBJ2-3 | TRBD2 | TRBV5-5 | NA | CASSFGAGGPDTQYF
TRBJ2-3 | NA | TRBV27 | NA | CASSLSAGTDTQYF
TRBJ2-1 | TRBD2 | TRBV30 | once | CAWEAGGAYNEQFF
TRBJ2-1 | NA | TRBV11-1 | NA | CASSLAGYNEQFF
TRBJ2-1 | TRBD1 | TRBV28 | few | CASSLDRVPLGEQFF
TRBJ2-3 | NA | TRBV6-1 | NA | CASRRIEDTQYF
TRBJ1-2 | NA | TRBV7-9 | NA | CASSLGTTIGSYTF
NA | TRBD2 | TRBV11-2 | NA | CASSLDGDQAGQSSYEQYF
TRBJ2-7 | NA | TRBV13 | NA | CASSREYEQYF
TRBJ1-5 | NA | TRBV25-1 | few | CASSEYTANQPQHF
TRBJ2-5 | NA | TRBV30 | NA | CAGAHQETQYF
TRBJ2-7 | NA | TRBV5-4 | NA | CASSLGGPYEQYF
TRBJ2-3 | NA | TRBV5-4 | NA | CASSNYPDTQYF
TRBJ2-2 | NA | TRBV19 | NA | CASSKTGGNTGELFF
TRBJ1-5 | NA | TRBV7-8 | few | CASSLGGGNQPQHF
TRBJ2-7 | NA | TRBV5-1 | NA | CASSLGGTRYYEQYF
TRBJ2-6 | TRBD2 | TRBV9 | NA | CASSPGGRLSHSGANVLTF
TRBJ1-1 | NA | TRBV5-1 | NA | CASSLAGSANTEAFF
TRBJ2-5 | NA | TRBV6-5 | NA | CASSSGGAGETQYF
TRBJ2-3 | TRBD1 | TRBV11-3 | NA | CASRGQGPDTQYF
TRBJ2-2 | NA | TRBV18 | NA | CASSSTRGNTGELFF
TRBJ2-2 | NA | TRBV6-6 | NA | CASNPSLGPTGELFF
TRBJ2-5 | NA | TRBV6-6 | NA | CASSYSGRRETQYF
TRBJ2-5 | NA | TRBV6-5 | few | CASISPQETQYF
TRBJ1-2 | TRBD1 | TRBV6-5 | NA | CASSDRGYGYTF
TRBJ1-2 | TRBD1 | TRBV14 | NA | CASSQDGTGPYGYTF
TRBJ1-1 | NA | TRBV10-3 | NA | CAISDFGDLGEAFF
TRBJ2-1 | NA | TRBV9 | NA | CASRSPGRGDEQFF
TRBJ2-5 | TRBD1 | TRBV6-6 | NA | CASSSGTGKETQYF
TRBJ1-1 | NA | TRBV12-5 | NA | CASAGDDLSTEAFF
TRBJ1-1 | NA | TRBV14 | NA | CASSPGPHTEAFF
TRBJ1-3 | NA | TRBV30 | NA | CAWSVLGTSSGNTIYF
TRBJ1-2 | NA | TRBV7-4 | few | CASTKRGDWHYGYTF
TRBJ1-5 | NA | TRBV27 | NA | CASSPLTRARGNQPQHF
TRBJ2-3 | NA | TRBV7-2 | NA | CASSLSVGLTDTQYF
TRBJ2-7 | TRBD1 | TRBV6-7 | once | CASSYPGQTLYEQYF
TRBJ1-5 | NA | TRBV28 | NA | CASSLIEGIGRKPQHF
NA | TRBD2 | TRBV18 | NA | CASSPGGLAGGYEQYF
TRBJ2-2 | NA | TRBV28 | NA | CASKDSLGTGELFF
TRBJ1-5 | NA | TRBV19 | NA | CASSSIGTLLYSNQPQHF
TRBJ2-5 | NA | TRBV5-6 | NA | CATALGSQETQYF
TRBJ1-3 | TRBD1 | TRBV7-9 | few | CASSLAGTGGGNTIYF
TRBJ2-2 | NA | TRBV18 | few | CASSPTGVGELFF